The rows below give T cell receptor beta chains drawn from one sample of a study of OX40 agonist ivuxolimab in advanced cancers. Method: immunoSEQ multiplex PCR; TCRdb's copy keeps in-frame clones and lacks some. The sample holds 60,000 to 85,000 clones, approximately 90% seen once. Sample: CD4+ or CD8+ T cells sorted from blood, taken in a trial of the OX40 agonist ivuxolimab. These receptors were taken from an adult with an advanced solid tumor such as melanoma, head and neck, liver or kidney cancer. The CDR3 runs from the conserved cysteine through the conserved F or W. A D gene is named only where the DNA matches it firmly. Clone size is shown for a subset of rows, as once, few, many or a class of expanded clone.

CASSLAGTGELFF	TGCGCCAGCAGTTTAGCCGGGACCGGGGAGCTGTTTTTT	.	13	TRBV5-1	.	TRBJ2-2
CASSSQGNEKLFF	TGTGCCAGCAGCTCACAGGGTAATGAAAAACTGTTTTTT	.	13	TRBV9	.	TRBJ1-4
CATDDRSEAGELFF	TGTGCCACCGATGACAGGAGCGAAGCCGGGGAGCTGTTTTTT	.	14	TRBV15	.	TRBJ2-2
CASSVPYNEGDTGELFF	TGTGCCAGCAGCGTACCCTACAACGAGGGGGACACCGGGGAGCTGTTTTTT	.	17	TRBV9	.	TRBJ2-2
CASSRSGTGFYEQYF	TGTGCCAGCAGCCGTTCCGGGACAGGCTTCTACGAGCAGTACTTC	TRBD1	15	TRBV9	.	TRBJ2-7
CASRLGPFRIYGYTF	TGTGCAAGTCGCTTAGGGCCATTTAGAATCTATGGCTACACCTTC	.	15	TRBV12-2	.	TRBJ1-2
CASSQDQGQGYNEQFF	TGTGCCAGCAGCCAAGATCAGGGCCAGGGCTACAATGAGCAGTTCTTC	.	16	TRBV4-2	few	TRBJ2-1
CASSLGFLALSYEQYF	TGTGCCAGCAGCTTAGGGTTCCTAGCTCTCTCCTACGAGCAGTACTTC	.	16	TRBV7-8	.	TRBJ2-7
CASSVTPGGTEAFF	TGTGCCAGCAGCGTAACCCCAGGTGGGACTGAAGCTTTCTTT	.	14	TRBV9	.	TRBJ1-1
CASSPLLRGSYNEQFF	TGTGCCAGCAGCCCACTCCTCAGGGGCTCCTACAATGAGCAGTTCTTC	.	16	TRBV7-2	.	TRBJ2-1
CSVIDIRFNEQYF	TGCAGCGTTATCGACATTCGGTTCAACGAGCAGTACTTC	.	13	TRBV29-1	.	TRBJ2-7
CASSQPRGGDTGELFF	TGCGCCAGCAGTCAACCGCGGGGGGGCGATACCGGGGAGCTGTTTTTT	TRBD2	16	TRBV23-1	.	TRBJ2-2
CASRWVPDADYGYTF	TGCGCCAGCAGATGGGTCCCAGATGCCGACTATGGCTACACCTTC	.	15	TRBV5-1	.	TRBJ1-2
CASSLASLVEAFF	TGTGCCAGCAGCTTAGCGTCACTGGTTGAAGCTTTCTTT	.	13	TRBV7-2	.	TRBJ1-1
CASSLAGGLGDTQYF	TGTGCCAGCAGCTTAGCCGGGGGACTAGGGGATACGCAGTATTTT	TRBD2	15	TRBV7-9	few	TRBJ2-3
CASRPDSGTYNEQFF	TGTGCCAGCCGACCCGATAGCGGTACCTACAATGAGCAGTTCTTC	.	15	TRBV27	.	TRBJ2-1
CASSAGPRGNIQYF	TGCGCCAGCAGCGCGGGGCCCAGGGGAAACATTCAGTACTTC	.	14	TRBV5-1	.	TRBJ2-4
CASSPYQVLSTEAFF	TGCGCCAGCAGCCCTTATCAGGTTTTGAGCACTGAAGCTTTCTTT	.	15	TRBV5-1	.	TRBJ1-1
CASSQGLYSYEQYF	TGTGCCAGCAGCCAGGGCCTATACTCCTACGAGCAGTACTTC	.	14	TRBV2	.	TRBJ2-7
CASSYSGLNTEAFF	TGTGCCAGCAGTTACTCGGGCCTCAACACTGAAGCTTTCTTT	.	14	TRBV6-5	.	TRBJ1-1
CASSFLGPSGEQFF	TGTGCCAGCAGTTTCCTGGGACCTAGTGGGGAGCAGTTCTTC	.	14	TRBV27	.	TRBJ2-1
CATSAGTGNGYTF	TGTGCCACCAGCGCCGGGACAGGGAACGGCTACACCTTC	TRBD1	13	TRBV15	.	TRBJ1-2
CASSRGNQETQYF	TGTGCCAGCTCCAGGGGGAACCAAGAGACCCAGTACTTC	TRBD1	13	TRBV13	.	TRBJ2-5
CASSKARLGGRVNTEAFF	TGTGCCAGCAGCAAAGCGCGTCTGGGGGGAAGGGTGAACACTGAAGCTTTCTTT	.	18	TRBV21-1	.	TRBJ1-1
CASSLELAYEQYF	TGTGCCAGCAGCTTAGAACTAGCCTACGAGCAGTACTTC	.	13	TRBV7-8	.	TRBJ2-7
CAISETGDNSPLHF	TGTGCCATCAGTGAGACAGGGGACAATTCACCCCTCCACTTT	TRBD1	14	TRBV10-3	few	TRBJ1-6
CASSDRQGGYGYTF	TGTGCCAGCAGCGACCGACAGGGTGGCTATGGCTACACCTTC	TRBD1	14	TRBV9	few	TRBJ1-2
CASSLSGLPEAFF	TGTGCCAGCAGTTTATCAGGGTTACCTGAAGCTTTCTTT	.	13	TRBV27	.	TRBJ1-1
CASSQVAGDNQPQHF	TGCGCCAGCAGCCAAGTTGCGGGGGACAATCAGCCCCAGCATTTT	.	15	TRBV4-1	.	TRBJ1-5
CAISEAGADNEQFF	TGTGCCATCAGTGAGGCAGGGGCCGACAATGAGCAGTTCTTC	.	14	TRBV10-3	.	TRBJ2-1
CASSLAPDSSYGYTF	TGTGCCAGCAGCTTGGCCCCGGACAGTTCCTATGGCTACACCTTC	.	15	TRBV5-4	.	TRBJ1-2
CSGIADLLPSEQFF	TGCAGCGGAATCGCGGACCTGCTCCCTTCTGAGCAGTTCTTC	.	14	TRBV29-1	.	TRBJ2-1
CASSLGYSDGYTF	TGTGCCAGCAGCTTGGGGTACAGCGATGGCTACACCTTC	.	13	TRBV5-8	.	TRBJ1-2
CASSFGGLYNEQFF	TGTGCCAGCAGTTTCGGGGGGCTCTACAATGAGCAGTTCTTC	.	14	TRBV27	.	TRBJ2-1
CASSPQGNQPQHF	TGTGCCAGCAGCCCACAGGGCAATCAGCCCCAGCATTTT	.	13	TRBV7-9	.	TRBJ1-5
CASSLGNEQYF	TGTGCCAGCAGCTTAGGTAACGAGCAGTACTTC	.	11	TRBV7-6	once	TRBJ2-7
CASSLVRGPGTDTQYF	TGTGCCAGCAGCTTAGTTAGGGGGCCAGGCACAGATACGCAGTATTTT	TRBD1	16	TRBV11-2	.	TRBJ2-3
CASRLLGDNSPLHF	TGTGCCAGCAGACTTCTCGGTGATAATTCACCCCTCCACTTT	.	14	TRBV6-5	.	TRBJ1-6
CASGHTGGADYGYTF	TGTGCTAGTGGCCATACAGGGGGCGCGGACTATGGCTACACCTTC	TRBD1	15	TRBV12-5	.	TRBJ1-2
CASSLAGNQPQHF	TGTGCCAGCAGCTTGGCTGGGAATCAGCCCCAGCATTTT	.	13	TRBV5-6	few	TRBJ1-5
CAIRGKTGTEAFF	TGTGCCATCAGGGGGAAAACAGGGACTGAAGCTTTCTTT	.	13	TRBV10-3	few	TRBJ1-1
CSVDEGYGNQPQHF	TGCAGCGTTGATGAGGGCTACGGCAATCAGCCCCAGCATTTT	.	14	TRBV29-1	.	TRBJ1-5